This entry is about one T cell receptor beta chain. Its specificity is unknown. The sample belongs to a study of CD8 T cells in ankylosing spondylitis. Library preparation for TCR beta used quantitative 5'-RACE with molecular barcodes. Via MiXCR, TCRdb re-called the 5' RACE reads, giving one row per CDR3 protein. The data hold 30,000 to 45,000 distinct CDR3 sequences, with approximately 15% observed a single time. Study-wide results and caveats: Disease-linked clones had a CD8+ phenotype and relatively low frequency in peripheral blood. Both synovial fluid and blood in reactive arthritis had previously been reported to carry some motif variants. Seemingly distinctive of ankylosing spondylitis blood was a TCR beta motif formed by eight highly homologous variants.

The V end was cut by 4 bases, the J end by 2 bases, with 10 bases between. CDR3 size: 14 residues. Germline V gives CDR1 LGHNA, CDR2 YSLEER. The chain is built from TRBV4-3 and TRBJ2-3; a possible D gene is TRBD1 (6 bases). The receptor's source is a male donor with ankylosing spondylitis or in good health (not recorded which). The sequenced sample consisted of blood. This CDR3 is CASSRTESTDTQYF. CDR3 in DNA: TGCGCCAGCAGCCGGACAGAGTCCACAGATACGCAGTATTTT.